The present T cell receptor beta chain was sequenced within a study of blood T cell repertoires in COVID-19. Study-wide background: COVID-19 samples from acute and convalescent phases originated in the United States, Italy and Spain. PBMCs, B-cell-depleted T cells, or T cells provided the cDNA or gDNA that made up the material.

The germline V and J ends were trimmed by 4 bases and 1 base, with 11 bases remaining between them. CDR1 and CDR2 from the germline V gene are LGHNA and YSLEER. CDR3 length: 14 amino acids. As handled by the study authors: Cell counts per sample came from amplifying reference gene primers. TCRdb's copy holds only in-frame clones and misses some; the assay was immunoSEQ multiplex PCR. Clonal size and the V and J genes are those of that table, whereas D and trimming came from the DNA. This table has 40,000 to 55,000 clones, roughly 90% appearing once. Material: peripheral blood. The clonotype originates from an elderly woman with acute or convalescent COVID-19. The rearrangement joins TRBV4-3 to TRBJ2-7; tentatively, D is TRBD1 (5 bases). The CDR3 loop is CASSRQTGSYEQYF. Written as DNA, the CDR3 is TGCGCCAGCAGCCGTCAAACAGGATCCTACGAGCAGTACTTC.